The 25 T cell receptor beta chains in this list originate from one sample, sequenced in a study of T cell repertoires in cytomegalovirus infection. One entry per CDR3 protein results from TCRdb running MiXCR on the reads. This table holds approximately 910,000 distinct CDR3 sequences, 31% found once. These TCRs' antigens remain unknown. The input for sequencing was cultured CD8+ T cells from PBMCs, taken from culture after CMV antigen stimulation. These receptor sequences come from a human donor in good health (CMV status not recorded). Some clones in this sample may be carry-over from other donors' samples.

The chain employs TRBV19 and TRBJ2-7, with D tentatively TRBD1 (6 bases). The germline V and J ends were trimmed by 3 bases and 2 bases, with 11 bases remaining between them. Germline CDR1 is LNHDA and CDR2 is SQIVND (reference sequence). The CDR3 loop spans 14 amino acids. CDR3 residues: CASSITGTTYEQYF. As DNA, the CDR3 is TGTGCCAGTAGTATTACAGGGACGACCTACGAGCAGTACTTC.

The chain employs TRBV7-9 and TRBJ2-1, with 8 bases that match TRBD2. Germline values: CDR1 SEHNR, CDR2 FQNEAQ (reference sequence). CDR3 length: 15 residues. The V gene end was trimmed by 6 bases and the J gene end by 7 bases; junction bases not matched to a gene: 11. CDR3 protein: CASRPTGGAGNEQFF. CDR3 DNA: TGTGCCAGCAGACCTACGGGGGGGGCGGGAAATGAGCAGTTCTTC.

This clonotype has just a few counts. The V call is TRBV6-2 or TRBV6-3, the J call TRBJ2-4; 9 nucleotides match TRBD2. V lost 0 bases and J lost 5; bases outside the gene matches: 5. Germline V gene sequence: CDR1 MNHEY, CDR2 SVGEGT. This CDR3 has 16 amino acids. The CDR3 is CASSYSRRGGENIQYF. The CDR3 DNA reads TGTGCCAGCAGTTACTCTCGGCGGGGGGGCGAAAACATTCAGTACTTC.

This clonotype was counted between two and nine times. The V call is TRBV7-9, the J call TRBJ2-6, with D maybe TRBD2 (5 bases). This CDR3 is built from 16 residues. Germline lookup yields CDR1 SEHNR and CDR2 FQNEAQ (reference sequence). The V end lost 5 bases, the J end lost 0 bases, and 11 bases lay between the germline ends. CDR3 amino acids: CASSAGLYSGANVLTF. The CDR3 DNA sequence: TGTGCCAGCAGCGCAGGACTGTACTCTGGGGCCAACGTCCTGACTTTC.

This clonotype was recorded a few times. This chain uses TRBV4-1 with TRBJ2-7, with D hard to call. V was pared by 0 bases and J by 2 bases, with 11 bases between. The CDR3 runs to 15 residues. Germline V gives CDR1 MGHRA, CDR2 YSYEKL. In DNA form, the CDR3 reads TGCGCCAGCAGCCAAGAATTCAACGACGCCTACGAGCAGTACTTC. It codes for CASSQEFNDAYEQYF.

This clonotype appeared a single time. The rearrangement uses TRBV20-1 and TRBJ1-2; 9 bases agree with TRBD1. The germline V gene has CDR1 DFQATT and CDR2 SNEGSKA (reference sequence). V trimming: 0 bases; J trimming: 6 bases; junction bases outside the gene matches: 8. The CDR3 length is 15 residues. In DNA form, the CDR3 reads TGCAGTGCTAGAGATGCGGGACAGGGAACGGATGGCTACACCTTC. Its translation: CSARDAGQGTDGYTF.

The rearrangement uses TRBV7-2 and TRBJ2-3; D unclear. This CDR3 is built from 14 residues. Trimming shortened V by 5 bases and J by 2 bases, and 11 bases separated the two germline ends. The germline CDR1 and CDR2 sequences are SGHTA and FQGNSA. The CDR3 region has the DNA TGTGCCAGCAGCCGTTTGCCCCTCACAGATACGCAGTATTTT. Its translation is CASSRLPLTDTQYF.

This clonotype was seen a few times. V gene TRBV19 combines with J gene TRBJ2-1; 7 bases are shared with TRBD1. The CDR3 extends over 17 amino acids. Germline assignment: CDR1 LNHDA and CDR2 SQIVND (reference sequence). The V segment lost 5 bases and the J segment 2 bases; nucleotides outside the gene matches: 12. In DNA, the CDR3 is TGTGCCAGTAGTCCTCAGGGGTGGGACAGCCCCTACAATGAGCAGTTCTTC. Protein sequence: CASSPQGWDSPYNEQFF.

This clonotype turned up a few times. The V gene is TRBV27, the J gene TRBJ1-1, with D possibly TRBD1 on 5 matching bases. Trimming cost V 1 base and J 3 bases, with 9 bases left between them. Germline CDR1 reads MNHEY; CDR2 reads SMNVEV (reference sequence). The CDR3 loop spans 14 amino acids. The chain's CDR3 is CASSLLGHDTEAFF. The CDR3 DNA reads as TGTGCCAGCAGTTTATTGGGGCACGACACTGAAGCTTTCTTT.

The genes are TRBV7-9 and TRBJ2-4, with D possibly called TRBD1 or TRBD2 (5 bases each). Trimming pared 5 bases from V and 6 bases from J, leaving 20 bases between. This CDR3 spans 16 amino acids. Germline V CDR1 and CDR2: SEHNR, FQNEAQ (reference sequence). The CDR3 is CASSAPGALRANIQYF. The CDR3 bases are TGTGCCAGCAGCGCGCCCGGGGCCCTCAGGGCAAACATTCAGTACTTC. The entire variable domain, with the rest obtained from reference TRBV7-9 and TRBJ2-4, is as follows: DTGVSQNPRHKITKRGQNVTFRCDPISEHNRLYWYRQTLGQGPEFLTYFQNEAQLEKSRLLSDRFSAERPKGSFSTLEIQRTEQGDSAMYLCASSAPGALRANIQYFGAGTRLSVL.

This clonotype was seen only a few times. The chain is built from TRBV27 and TRBJ1-2, with 8 bases aligning to TRBD1. CDR1 and CDR2 (germline): MNHEY, SMNVEV (reference sequence). V lost 4 bases, J lost 5 bases, and 6 bases stayed unmatched. This CDR3 contains 14 residues. Written as DNA, the CDR3 is TGTGCCAGCAGTTACGCAGGGGGCGCATATGGCTACACCTTC. It encodes CASSYAGGAYGYTF.

The chain joins TRBV6-2 or TRBV6-3 to TRBJ2-7; 10 positions match TRBD1. Germline trimming cut 5 bases from V and 1 base from J; bases unmatched to any gene: 5. Per germline, CDR1 MNHEY and CDR2 SVGEGT. This CDR3 is built from 15 residues. The CDR3 nucleotides read TGTGCCAGCAGTAACCGGGACAGGGGTTCCTACGAGCAGTACTTC. Amino acids: CASSNRDRGSYEQYF.

The chain links TRBV15 to TRBJ2-2; D may match TRBD1 or TRBD2 (5 bases each). V gave up 6 bases and J gave up 4 bases, with 15 bases separating them. Germline V gives CDR1 LNHNV, CDR2 YYDKDF (reference sequence). The CDR3 length is 15 residues. Written as DNA, the CDR3 is TGTGCCACCAGTAAAGAGAGGGGAACCACCGGGGAGCTGTTTTTT. Protein: CATSKERGTTGELFF.

The CDR3 DNA reads TGTGCCAGCAACATAGACAATGAGCAGTTCTTC. Amino acids: CASNIDNEQFF. V gene TRBV27 combines with J gene TRBJ2-1; no definite D call. The CDR3 is 11 amino acids. V shed 7 bases and J shed 5 bases, with 6 bases lying between them. Germline CDR1 reads MNHEY; CDR2 reads SMNVEV (reference sequence).

The genes are TRBV12-3 or TRBV12-4 and TRBJ1-2; the D gene is possibly TRBD1 (5 bases). Trimming shortened V by 4 bases and J by 6 bases, and 15 bases separated the two germline ends. The CDR3 length is 14 residues. In DNA, the CDR3 is TGTGCCAGCAGTTCGACCGGGACCATACATGGCTACACCTTC. Translation: CASSSTGTIHGYTF.

This clonotype showed up many times. This rearrangement joins TRBV7-8 to TRBJ2-5; 8 nucleotides line up with TRBD2. Per the germline V gene, CDR1 is SGHVS and CDR2 is FQNEAQ. V trimming: 4 bases; J trimming: 5 bases; junction bases outside the gene matches: 9. This CDR3 has 15 amino acids. The CDR3 DNA reads as TGTGCCAGCAGCTCAACGGGACTAGTCTACGAGACCCAGTACTTC. Amino acids: CASSSTGLVYETQYF.

At least ten counts were recorded for this clonotype. The rearrangement uses TRBV7-2 and TRBJ1-1, with a weak D call TRBD1 (6 bases). The CDR3 is made up of 16 amino acids. The V gene's germline CDR1 is SGHTA and CDR2 FQGNSA. The V end lost 2 bases, the J end lost 1 base, and 14 bases lay between the germline ends. Here the CDR3 DNA reads TGTGCCAGCAGCTTACGCCCGGGACAACCGAACACTGAAGCTTTCTTT. It yields the protein CASSLRPGQPNTEAFF.

This clonotype was seen a handful of times. The rearrangement links TRBV6-6 to TRBJ2-7, with 8 bases identical to TRBD2. CDR3 length: 15 amino acids. V lost 4 bases, J lost 0 bases, and 5 bases stayed unmatched. CDR1 and CDR2 (germline): MNHNY, SVGAGI (reference sequence). The CDR3 sequence is CASSSAGGSSYEQYF. The CDR3 DNA sequence: TGTGCCAGCAGTTCCGCGGGGGGCTCCTCCTACGAGCAGTACTTC.

This clonotype was picked up a small number of times. The junction departs from germline at one end; a sequencing error may be responsible. The CDR3 sequence: CASSLGPEDRGQAF. The CDR3 DNA sequence: TGTGCCAGCAGCTTAGGACCAGAGGACAGGGGACAAGCCTTC. The rearrangement uses TRBV7-6 and TRBJ2-1; TRBD1 matches 9 bases. CDR1 SGHVS and CDR2 FNYEAQ come from the germline V gene. This CDR3 region has 14 residues. Drawing the rest from reference TRBV7-6 and TRBJ2-1, the complete variable domain is GAGVSQSPRYKVTKRGQDVALRCDPISGHVSLYWYRQALGQGPEFLTYFNYEAQQDKSGLPNDRFSAERPEGSISTLTIQRTEQRDSAMYRCASSLGPEDRGQAFGPGTRLTVL.

The chain uses TRBV19 and TRBJ2-3; the D is unclear. The V gene lost 10 bases and the J gene lost 3 bases, with 20 bases spanning the gap. This CDR3 comprises 15 residues. The germline V gene has CDR1 LNHDA and CDR2 SQIVND (reference sequence). DNA for the CDR3: TGTGCCACCTCACTGCGTGACTTACTGACAGATACGCAGTATTTT. This codes for CATSLRDLLTDTQYF.

Only a few counts were recorded for this clonotype. This CDR3 reads CASSFLGTTNTGELFF. CDR3 sequence (DNA): TGTGCCAGCAGCTTTCTTGGGACAACGAACACCGGGGAGCTGTTTTTT. V and J are TRBV5-6 and TRBJ2-2, with a weak D call TRBD1 (6 bases). V lost 2 bases and J lost 0, with 11 bases in between. The CDR3 totals 16 residues. Per germline, CDR1 SGHDT and CDR2 YYEEEE.

Points on this clonotype: At one end, the junction sequence differs from germline, possibly due to a read error. The gene calls are TRBV7-4 and TRBJ2-1; TRBD2 matches 14 bases. There are 21 residues in the CDR3. Germline CDR1 reads SGHVT; CDR2 reads SQSDAQ. The CDR3 sequence: CAGSPTGLAGDHPISYNEQFF. CDR3 DNA: TGTGCCGGCAGCCCAACGGGACTAGCGGGGGACCACCCAATCTCCTACAATGAGCAGTTCTTC.

The gene calls are TRBV20-1 and TRBJ2-7; weak D call: TRBD1 (6 bases). Germline V gene data show CDR1 as DFQATT and CDR2 as SNEGSKA (reference sequence). This CDR3 is built from 14 residues. The ends were cut back, 6 bases at V and 4 bases at J, with 19 bases in the middle. CDR3 in amino acids: CSAVRQVMKYEQYV. CDR3 bases: TGCAGTGCCGTAAGACAGGTCATGAAGTACGAGCAGTACGTC.

The sample holds many counts of this clonotype. V usage is TRBV7-2 and J usage is TRBJ2-1; 9 nucleotides align to TRBD2. The CDR3 has 16 amino acids. From germline, CDR1 is SGHTA and CDR2 FQGNSA. With 5 bases clipped from V and 5 bases from J, the junction kept 10 bases outside the gene matches. The CDR3 loop is CASSPLGGGADNEQFF. The CDR3 DNA sequence: TGTGCCAGCAGCCCACTGGGCGGGGGGGCCGACAATGAGCAGTTCTTC.

The sample holds a few counts of this clonotype. V is TRBV6-5 and J is TRBJ1-4, with a weak D call TRBD1 (5 bases). CDR3 length equals 14 residues. V lost 5 bases and J 7 bases, leaving 14 bases between the germline ends. Germline CDR1 reads MNHEY; CDR2 reads SVGAGI. In DNA, the CDR3 is TGTGCCAGCAGTCTTGGGGGGAACCCTGAAAAACTGTTTTTT. This translates into CASSLGGNPEKLFF.